This T cell receptor beta chain was recovered during a study of spatial heterogeneity in lung cancer. Study outcomes and limitations: Regional and ubiquitous nonsynonymous mutations were tracked by counts of regional and ubiquitous expanded TCRs, respectively. Expanded alpha and beta TCR counts within tumors tracked tumor mutation counts.

Time point described: sample taken at primary tumor resection. Around 68 TRACERx patients with early, untreated non-small cell lung cancer donated samples. Sequencing covered unsorted whole RNA taken from tumor, nontumor lung or frozen PBMC. Ten or more counts support this clonotype. Its antigen is as yet unknown. Unique molecular identifiers, one per molecule, were present on every TCR cDNA molecule. Each CDR3 protein gets one entry after TCRdb re-called the 5' RACE reads with MiXCR. This repertoire shows tens of thousands of distinct CDR3 sequences, roughly 15% found once; its top ten account for about 30%. This CDR3 is built from 14 residues. With 2 bases removed from V and 4 bases from J, the gap between germline ends came to 12 bases. Germline V CDR1 and CDR2: SGHNT, YYREEE (reference sequence).

The sequences come from lung tumor tissue, collected at surgery. This receptor was identified in a female donor with early-stage non-small cell lung cancer. This sequence joins TRBV5-4 and TRBJ1-2; D is perhaps TRBD1 (6 bases). The CDR3 loop reads CASSLGQNVYGYTF. The CDR3 nucleotides are TGTGCCAGCAGCTTAGGACAGAACGTCTATGGCTACACCTTC.